This T cell receptor (beta chain) was obtained from a study of early T cells in non-severe SARS-CoV-2 infection. In its sample, this clonotype was seen a few times. V dropped 4 bases and J dropped 4 bases, with 13 bases sitting between them. Looked up from germline, CDR1 is MDHEN and CDR2 is SYDVKM. The CDR3 contains 14 residues. Researchers attached unique molecular identifiers to individual cDNA molecules. TCRdb called the 5' RACE reads again in MiXCR, with one record for every CDR3 protein. This sample has about 71,000 distinct CDR3 sequences; roughly an eighth occur once, and the top ten carry around 2.8%.

The sample in question was whole blood, obtained at baseline. V gene TRBV28 combines with J gene TRBJ1-1, with D maybe TRBD1 (5 bases). This receptor was taken from an adult who was a healthcare worker with PCR-confirmed SARS-CoV-2 infection or an uninfected control (not recorded which). CDR3 coding DNA: TGTGCCAGCAGTTATGTGGAGGGGAGCACTGAAGCTTTCTTT. It yields the protein CASSYVEGSTEAFF.